The 17 T cell receptor beta chains reported below all come from one sample, sequenced in a study of T cells in Graves' hyperthyroidism and ophthalmopathy. RNA transcripts served as the template for amplifying TCR beta CDR3 regions. With the HTBI primer set, the TCR CDR3 went through a first round of RT-PCR. One entry per CDR3 protein results from TCRdb running MiXCR on the multiplex PCR reads. The sample has hundreds of thousands of distinct CDR3 sequences, approximately 20% seen once. Sequenced material: blood. Source of these receptors: a middle-aged man with Graves' hyperthyroidism.

This clonotype appeared many times. The chain is built from TRBV5-1 and TRBJ2-7; TRBD1 matches at 9 bases. Germline V gives CDR1 SGHRS, CDR2 YFSETQ. With 4 bases clipped from V and 2 bases from J, the junction kept 7 bases outside the gene matches. This CDR3 has 15 amino acids. The CDR3 bases are TGCGCCAGCAGCCCGGGGACAGGGCCTGCCTACGAGCAGTACTTC. It specifies CASSPGTGPAYEQYF. Full variable domain (rest looked up from reference TRBV5-1 and TRBJ2-7): KAGVTQTPRYLIKTRGQQVTLSCSPISGHRSVSWYQQTPGQGLQFLFEYFSETQRNKGNFPGRFSGRQFSNSRSEMNVSTLELGDSALYLCASSPGTGPAYEQYFGPGTRLTVT.

This clonotype has at least ten counts. This chain connects TRBV12-5 to TRBJ2-7; D uncertain. Looked up from germline, CDR1 is LGHNT and CDR2 is FRNRAP. CDR3 length: 13 amino acids. Trimming pared 5 bases from V and 2 bases from J, leaving 10 bases between. The CDR3 protein is CASGPGTAYEQYF. In DNA form, the CDR3 reads TGTGCTAGTGGTCCCGGCACAGCCTACGAGCAGTACTTC.

This clonotype was seen ten or more times. The chain joins TRBV7-6 to TRBJ2-5; 12 positions agree with TRBD2. Germline-derived CDR1 and CDR2 are SGHVS and FNYEAQ. CDR3 length equals 17 residues. V was clipped by 2 bases and J by 2 bases; unmatched bases: 6. CDR3 sequence: CASSLPSGGAGQETQYF. The CDR3 coding sequence is TGTGCCAGCAGCTTACCTAGCGGGGGGGCCGGTCAAGAGACCCAGTACTTC.

Many counts were recorded for this clonotype. The rearrangement joins TRBV7-2 to TRBJ1-2; no clear D. In germline, CDR1 is SGHTA, CDR2 FQGNSA. The CDR3 totals 13 residues. V was clipped by 4 bases and J by 7 bases, with 13 bases between them. CDR3 bases: TGTGCCAGCAGCTCACCGGCAGAAGTTGGCTACACCTTC. Its translation is CASSSPAEVGYTF.

This clonotype was picked up many times. The CDR3 region is CASSPPGQGIHEQFF. CDR3 DNA: TGTGCCAGCAGTCCTCCGGGACAGGGTATCCATGAGCAGTTCTTC. This chain connects TRBV12-3 or TRBV12-4 to TRBJ2-1, with 9 bases identical to TRBD1. The CDR3 spans 15 residues. J lost 8 bases, V lost 5 bases, and 10 bases had no gene match.

This clonotype was seen a handful of times. A much bigger clone sits one base away, suggesting this may be a read error. V and J are TRBV3-1 and TRBJ2-1; the match to TRBD2 covers 8 bases. Germline V gives CDR1 LGHDT, CDR2 YNNKEL (reference sequence). The CDR3 extends over 15 amino acids. The CDR3 loop reads CASSLSGGPHNEQSF. Here the CDR3 DNA reads TGTGCCAGCAGCCTGTCGGGGGGGCCTCACAATGAGCAGTCCTTC.

V is TRBV5-1 and J is TRBJ2-7, with D unresolved. Germline V gene sequence: CDR1 SGHRS, CDR2 YFSETQ. V lost 0 bases to trimming and J lost 6 bases, with 10 bases between them. This CDR3 contains 13 residues. In nucleotides, the CDR3 is TGCGCCAGCAGCTTGGATAGGCCTTCCGAGCAGTACTTC. This encodes CASSLDRPSEQYF.

This sequence joins TRBV11-2 and TRBJ2-7; 7 nucleotides align to TRBD2. Per the germline V gene, CDR1 is SGHAT and CDR2 is FQNNGV. V was clipped by 4 bases and J by 2 bases; unmatched bases: 2. The CDR3 is 13 residues long. This CDR3 is CASSWAGAYEQYF. The CDR3 DNA sequence: TGTGCCAGCAGCTGGGCGGGAGCCTACGAGCAGTACTTC.

The gene calls are TRBV2 and TRBJ1-3; D remains ambiguous. The CDR3 runs to 15 residues. The germline CDR1 and CDR2 sequences are SNHLY and FYNNEI. Between the trimmed V and J ends, which lost 3 bases and 0 bases, there was a span of 9 bases. CDR3 in amino acids: CASSDGPDSGNTIYF. CDR3 DNA sequence: TGTGCCAGCAGTGACGGGCCAGACTCTGGAAACACCATATATTTT.

At least ten counts were recorded for this clonotype. This chain links TRBV2 with TRBJ2-1; TRBD1 matches 9 bases. Germline loops: CDR1 SNHLY, CDR2 FYNNEI. This CDR3 region has 15 residues. V shed 3 bases, J shed 6 bases, and the junction held 6 bases outside the gene matches. The chain's CDR3 is CASSERTGDGNEQFF. The CDR3 DNA is TGTGCCAGCAGTGAGAGGACAGGGGATGGCAATGAGCAGTTCTTC.

This chain joins TRBV7-2 and TRBJ2-1, with TRBD1 matching 7 bases. Trimming removed 1 base from V and 4 bases from J; junction bases left unmatched: 4. CDR3 size: 15 residues. The V gene's germline CDR1 is SGHTA and CDR2 FQGNSA. The CDR3: CASSLVEGAYNEQFF. The CDR3 DNA sequence: TGTGCCAGCAGCTTAGTTGAGGGGGCGTACAATGAGCAGTTCTTC.

This clonotype was observed many times. The CDR3 DNA reads as TGCACCTGGGGACCGACAGGCTATGGCTACACCTTC. This translates into CTWGPTGYGYTF. The chain combines TRBV20-1 with TRBJ1-2; D possibly corresponds to TRBD1 (6 bases). CDR1 DFQATT and CDR2 SNEGSKA come from the germline V gene (reference sequence). CDR3 length: 12 amino acids.

This clonotype was counted ten times or more. V and J are TRBV20-1 and TRBJ2-7, with D perhaps given as TRBD1 or TRBD2 (5 bases each). Germline CDR1 is DFQATT and CDR2 is SNEGSKA (reference sequence). V lost 3 bases, J lost 2 bases, and 20 bases lay in between. The CDR3 has 16 amino acids. The CDR3 nucleotides are TGCAGTGCTAGGGGGAGTGGCAGGGTGATGACCTACGAGCAGTACTTC. This translates into CSARGSGRVMTYEQYF.

This sequence joins TRBV30 and TRBJ2-3, with D perhaps matching TRBD1 (5 bases). Trimming stripped 7 bases from V and 1 base from J, with 9 bases between. The CDR3 covers 12 residues. Germline V CDR1 and CDR2: GTSNPN, SVGIG (reference sequence). The CDR3 loop is CASGYRTDTQYF. CDR3 nucleotide sequence: TGTGCCTCAGGGTACCGCACAGATACGCAGTATTTT.

In this sample, this clonotype turned up many times. This chain uses TRBV11-2 with TRBJ2-2; 7 bases map to TRBD1. Germline assignment: CDR1 SGHAT and CDR2 FQNNGV. After removal of 5 bases from V and 7 bases from J, the junction contained 10 bases not matched to a gene. The CDR3 is made up of 15 amino acids. CDR3 sequence (DNA): TGTGCCAGCAGCCTTGACAGGGTTCGAAGCGGGGAGCTGTTTTTT. Its protein is CASSLDRVRSGELFF.

This clonotype has at least ten counts. The rearrangement joins TRBV18 to TRBJ1-1; a weak D match, TRBD1 (5 bases). Germline CDR1 KGHSH, CDR2 LQKENI. The ends were cut back, 6 bases at V and 3 bases at J, with 17 bases in the middle. CDR3 length: 15 amino acids. The CDR3 DNA reads as TGTGCCAGCTCCCTTCATGCGGAGGGGTACACTGAAGCTTTCTTT. Translated, it gives CASSLHAEGYTEAFF.

This clonotype showed up just a few times. The V and J genes are TRBV19 and TRBJ2-2; 7 nucleotides align to TRBD2. In germline, CDR1 is LNHDA, CDR2 SQIVND (reference sequence). This CDR3 region has 13 residues. V shed 7 bases and J 5 bases; nucleotides not matched to a gene: 4. The CDR3 sequence is CASTGTTTGELFF. The CDR3 DNA follows: TGTGCCAGTACCGGGACTACGACCGGGGAGCTGTTTTTT.